This TCR beta chain came from a study of radiation and T cells in renal cell carcinoma. Study conclusions and caveats: From baseline, blood top tumor clonotypes peaked at 2 weeks post-radiation.

The time point: blood 2 weeks post-SBRT. Described treatment: 15 Gy SBRT to primary tumor, nephrectomy 4 weeks later. A remark on this clone: The antigen is not known.

With 2 bases removed from V and 0 bases from J, the gap between germline ends came to 10 bases. This CDR3 is 16 amino acids long. Germline assignment: CDR1 KGHSH and CDR2 LQKENI. Sequencing used immunoSEQ multiplex PCR; TCRdb keeps in-frame clones, though not all of them. This sample yields about 150,000 clones, of which approximately 86% are seen a single time; 10% to 15% belongs to the top ten. Sequencing used blood, obtained from a patient whose treatment included radiotherapy and nephrectomy. This clonotype originated in a woman in her 50s with renal cell carcinoma. The chain recombines TRBV18 with TRBJ2-2; D not certain. DNA of the CDR3: TGTGCCAGCTCACCAAGGGCAGGCCCGAACACCGGGGAGCTGTTTTTT. This sequence encodes CASSPRAGPNTGELFF. Variable domain in full (rest from reference TRBV18 and TRBJ2-2): NAGVMQNPRHLVRRRGQEARLRCSPMKGHSHVYWYRQLPEEGLKFMVYLQKENIIDESGMPKERFSAEFPKEGPSILRIQQVVRGDSAAYFCASSPRAGPNTGELFFGEGSRLTVL.